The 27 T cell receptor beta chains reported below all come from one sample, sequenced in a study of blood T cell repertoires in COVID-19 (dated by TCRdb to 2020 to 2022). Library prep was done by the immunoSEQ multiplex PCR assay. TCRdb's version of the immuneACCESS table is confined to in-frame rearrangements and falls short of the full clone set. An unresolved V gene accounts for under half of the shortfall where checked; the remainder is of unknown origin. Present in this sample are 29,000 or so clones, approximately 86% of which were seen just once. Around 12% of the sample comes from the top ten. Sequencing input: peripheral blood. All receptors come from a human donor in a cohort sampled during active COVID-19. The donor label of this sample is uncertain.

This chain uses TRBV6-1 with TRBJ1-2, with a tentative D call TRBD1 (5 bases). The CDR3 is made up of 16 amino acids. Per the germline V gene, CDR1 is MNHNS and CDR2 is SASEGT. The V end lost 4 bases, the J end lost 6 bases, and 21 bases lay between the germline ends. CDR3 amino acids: CASSGSAGQGGNGYTF. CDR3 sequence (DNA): TGTGCCAGCAGTGGGTCAGCCGGGCAGGGAGGCAATGGCTACACCTTC.

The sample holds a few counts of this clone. Here the CDR3 reads CASSLAVGDRGQETQYF. CDR3 sequence (DNA): TGCGCCAGCAGCTTGGCCGTAGGGGACAGGGGGCAAGAGACCCAGTACTTC. V and J are TRBV5-1 and TRBJ2-5; 11 bases are shared with TRBD1. J lost 2 bases, V lost 0 bases, and 6 bases had no gene match. The CDR3 covers 17 residues. The germline CDR1 and CDR2 sequences are SGHRS and YFSETQ.

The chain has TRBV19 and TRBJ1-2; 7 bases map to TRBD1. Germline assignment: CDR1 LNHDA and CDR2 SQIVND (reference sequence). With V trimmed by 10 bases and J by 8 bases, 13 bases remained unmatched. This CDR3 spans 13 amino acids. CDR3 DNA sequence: TGTGCCACCCGGCCGGGACAGCCCATCGGCTACACCTTC. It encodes CATRPGQPIGYTF.

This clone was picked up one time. CDR3 protein: CSVDPWGGGSGELFF. CDR3 sequence (DNA): TGCAGCGTCGACCCTTGGGGGGGAGGCTCCGGGGAGCTGTTTTTT. J is TRBJ2-2 and V is TRBV29-1, with 7 bases fitting TRBD2. The V and J ends lost 6 bases and 6 bases, in that order; junction bases with no gene match: 13. This CDR3 contains 15 residues. Per the germline V gene, CDR1 is SQVTM and CDR2 is ANQGSEA.

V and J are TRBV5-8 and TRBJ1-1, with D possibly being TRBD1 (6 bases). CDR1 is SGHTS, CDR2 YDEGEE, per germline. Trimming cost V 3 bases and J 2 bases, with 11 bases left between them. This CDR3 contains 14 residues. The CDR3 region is CASSSGQLNTEAFF. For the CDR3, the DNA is TGTGCCAGCAGCTCTGGACAGCTAAACACTGAAGCTTTCTTT.

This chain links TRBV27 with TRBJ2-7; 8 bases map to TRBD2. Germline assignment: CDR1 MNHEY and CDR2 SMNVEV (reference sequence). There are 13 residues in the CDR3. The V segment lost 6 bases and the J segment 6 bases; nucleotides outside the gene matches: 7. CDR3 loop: CASRRTSRSEQYF. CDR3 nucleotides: TGTGCCAGCAGAAGGACTAGCCGGAGCGAGCAGTACTTC.

CDR3 DNA sequence: TGTGCCAGCTCACCAAACAGGGAAGAGACCCAGTACTTC. Its protein is CASSPNREETQYF. This chain connects TRBV18 to TRBJ2-5; possible D gene TRBD1, 6 bases. The V end lost 2 bases, the J end lost 3 bases, and 7 bases lay between the germline ends. This CDR3 has 13 amino acids. CDR1 is KGHSH, CDR2 LQKENI, per germline.

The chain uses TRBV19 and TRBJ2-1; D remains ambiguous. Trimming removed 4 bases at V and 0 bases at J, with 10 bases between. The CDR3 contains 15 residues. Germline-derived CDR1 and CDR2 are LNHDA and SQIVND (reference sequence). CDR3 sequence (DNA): TGTGCCAGTAGTAACCGAGTGAGCTCCTACAATGAGCAGTTCTTC. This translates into CASSNRVSSYNEQFF.

The CDR3 sequence: CASSLLGGDTEAFF. The CDR3, as DNA: TGTGCCAGCAGTCTCCTCGGGGGGGACACTGAAGCTTTCTTT. The genes are TRBV6-5 and TRBJ1-1; maybe TRBD1 (5 bases). The germline CDR1 and CDR2 sequences are MNHEY and SVGAGI. Between the trimmed V and J ends, which lost 5 bases and 3 bases, there was a span of 13 bases. There are 14 residues in the CDR3.

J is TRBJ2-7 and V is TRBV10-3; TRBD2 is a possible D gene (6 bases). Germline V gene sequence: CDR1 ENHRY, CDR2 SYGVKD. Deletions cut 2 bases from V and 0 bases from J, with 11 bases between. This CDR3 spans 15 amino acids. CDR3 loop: CAISEGEVSSYEQYF. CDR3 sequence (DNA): TGTGCCATCAGTGAGGGGGAGGTGAGCTCCTACGAGCAGTACTTC.

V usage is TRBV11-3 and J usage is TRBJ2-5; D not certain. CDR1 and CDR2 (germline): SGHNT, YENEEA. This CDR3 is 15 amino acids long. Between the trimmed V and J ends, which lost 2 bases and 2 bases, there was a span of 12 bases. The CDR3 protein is CASSLWPRGQETQYF. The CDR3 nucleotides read TGTGCCAGCAGCTTATGGCCCAGAGGACAAGAGACCCAGTACTTC. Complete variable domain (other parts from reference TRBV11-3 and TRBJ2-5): EAGVVQSPRYKIIEKKQPVAFWCNPISGHNTLYWYLQNLGQGPELLIRYENEEAVDDSQLPKDRFSAERLKGVDSTLKIQPAELGDSAVYLCASSLWPRGQETQYFGPGTRLLVL.

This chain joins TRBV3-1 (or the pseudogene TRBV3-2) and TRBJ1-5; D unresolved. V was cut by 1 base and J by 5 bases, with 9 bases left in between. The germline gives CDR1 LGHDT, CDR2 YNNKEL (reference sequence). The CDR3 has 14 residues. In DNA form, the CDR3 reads TGTGCCAGCAGCCAAGTCATGGCCGATCAGCCCCAGCATTTT. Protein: CASSQVMADQPQHF.

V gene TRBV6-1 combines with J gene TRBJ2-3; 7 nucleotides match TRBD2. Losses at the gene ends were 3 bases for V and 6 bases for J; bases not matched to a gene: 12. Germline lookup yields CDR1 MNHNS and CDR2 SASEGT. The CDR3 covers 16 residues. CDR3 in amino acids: CASSDLGGTGGDTQYF. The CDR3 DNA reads TGTGCCAGCAGTGATTTAGGTGGGACGGGAGGCGATACGCAGTATTTT.

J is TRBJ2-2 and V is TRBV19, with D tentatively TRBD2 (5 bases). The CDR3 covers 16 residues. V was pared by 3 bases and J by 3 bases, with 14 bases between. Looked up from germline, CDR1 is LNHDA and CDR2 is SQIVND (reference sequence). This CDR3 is CASSIGQVRDTGELFF. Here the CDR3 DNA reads TGTGCCAGTAGTATTGGCCAGGTGAGGGACACCGGGGAGCTGTTTTTT.

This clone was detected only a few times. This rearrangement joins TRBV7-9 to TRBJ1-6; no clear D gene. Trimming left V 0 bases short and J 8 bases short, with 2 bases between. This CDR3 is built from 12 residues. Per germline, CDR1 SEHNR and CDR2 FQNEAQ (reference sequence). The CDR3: CASSLADSPLHF. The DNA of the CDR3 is TGTGCCAGCAGCTTAGCCGATTCACCCCTCCACTTT.

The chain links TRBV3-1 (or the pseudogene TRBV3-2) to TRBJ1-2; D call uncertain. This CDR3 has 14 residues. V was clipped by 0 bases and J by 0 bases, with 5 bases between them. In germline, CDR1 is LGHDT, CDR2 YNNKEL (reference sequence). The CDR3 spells CASSQDRSNYGYTF. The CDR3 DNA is TGTGCCAGCAGCCAAGATCGGTCTAACTATGGCTACACCTTC.

The CDR3 DNA is TGTGCCAGTAGTCCAAAACGACAGGGATCTGGGGCCAACGTCCTGACTTTC. Translating gives CASSPKRQGSGANVLTF. The rearrangement uses TRBV19 and TRBJ2-6; the match to TRBD1 covers 7 bases. CDR1 and CDR2 from the germline V gene are LNHDA and SQIVND (reference sequence). This CDR3 contains 17 residues. V gave up 5 bases and J gave up 1 base; unmatched junction bases: 8.

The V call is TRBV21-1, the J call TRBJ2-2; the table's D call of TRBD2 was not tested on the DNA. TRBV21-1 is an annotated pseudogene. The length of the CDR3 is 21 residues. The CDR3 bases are TGTGCCAGCAGCAAAGTAATCGCCGGACTAGCGGGAGTCGTGGGCACCGGGGAGCTGTTTTTT. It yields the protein CASSKVIAGLAGVVGTGELFF.

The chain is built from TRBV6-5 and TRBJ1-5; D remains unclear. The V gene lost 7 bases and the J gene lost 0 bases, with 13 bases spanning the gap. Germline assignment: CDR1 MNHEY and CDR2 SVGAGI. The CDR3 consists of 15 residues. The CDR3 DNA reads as TGTGCCAGCACAGTTCGGGGAAATAGCAATCAGCCCCAGCATTTT. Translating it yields CASTVRGNSNQPQHF.

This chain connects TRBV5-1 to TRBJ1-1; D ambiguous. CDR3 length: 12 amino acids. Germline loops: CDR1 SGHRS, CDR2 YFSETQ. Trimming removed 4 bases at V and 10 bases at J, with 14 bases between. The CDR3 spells CASSPTGVGAFF. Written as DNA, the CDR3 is TGCGCCAGCAGCCCTACGGGAGTTGGAGCTTTCTTT.

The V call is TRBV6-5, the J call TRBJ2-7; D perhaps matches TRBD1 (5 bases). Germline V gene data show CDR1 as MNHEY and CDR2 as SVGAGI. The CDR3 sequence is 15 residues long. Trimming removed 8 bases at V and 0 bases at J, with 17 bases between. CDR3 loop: CASHLGQGISYEQYF. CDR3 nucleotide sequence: TGTGCCAGCCACCTGGGCCAGGGAATCTCCTACGAGCAGTACTTC.

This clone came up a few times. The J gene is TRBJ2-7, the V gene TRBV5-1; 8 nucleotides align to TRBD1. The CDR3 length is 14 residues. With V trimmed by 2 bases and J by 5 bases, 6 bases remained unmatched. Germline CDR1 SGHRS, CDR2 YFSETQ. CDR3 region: CASSFQDRDHEQYF. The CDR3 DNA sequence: TGCGCCAGCAGCTTCCAGGACAGGGACCACGAGCAGTACTTC.

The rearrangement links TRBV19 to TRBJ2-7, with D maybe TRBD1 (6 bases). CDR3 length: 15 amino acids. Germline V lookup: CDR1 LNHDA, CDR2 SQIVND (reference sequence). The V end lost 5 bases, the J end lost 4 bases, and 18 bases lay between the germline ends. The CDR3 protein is CASSERYRDGYEQYF. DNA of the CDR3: TGTGCCAGTAGTGAAAGGTACAGGGACGGGTACGAGCAGTACTTC.

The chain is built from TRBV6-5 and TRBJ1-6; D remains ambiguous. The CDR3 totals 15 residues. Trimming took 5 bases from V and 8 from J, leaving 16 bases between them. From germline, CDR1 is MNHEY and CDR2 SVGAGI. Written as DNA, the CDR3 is TGTGCCAGCAGTCCCTCCGGGGTAAGGGATTCACCCCTCCACTTT. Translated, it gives CASSPSGVRDSPLHF.

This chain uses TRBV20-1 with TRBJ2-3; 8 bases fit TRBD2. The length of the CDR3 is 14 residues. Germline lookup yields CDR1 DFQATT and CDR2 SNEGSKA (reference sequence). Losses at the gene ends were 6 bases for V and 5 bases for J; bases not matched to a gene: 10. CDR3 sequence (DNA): TGCAGTGCCAGTCGAGCGGGAGTGGAAGATACGCAGTATTTT. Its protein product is CSASRAGVEDTQYF.

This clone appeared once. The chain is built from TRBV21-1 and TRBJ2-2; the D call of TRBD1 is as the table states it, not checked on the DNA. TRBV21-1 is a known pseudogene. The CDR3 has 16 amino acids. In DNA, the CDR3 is TGTGCCAGCAGCAAAGCGCAGGGGGTAAGTACCGGGGAGCTGTTTTTT. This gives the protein CASSKAQGVSTGELFF.

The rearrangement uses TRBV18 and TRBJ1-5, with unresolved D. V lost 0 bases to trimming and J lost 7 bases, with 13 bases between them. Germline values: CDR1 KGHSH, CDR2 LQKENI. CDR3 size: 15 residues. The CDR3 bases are TGTGCCAGCTCACCACCGGCTAGCCCTGGACAGCCCCAGCATTTT. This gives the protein CASSPPASPGQPQHF.